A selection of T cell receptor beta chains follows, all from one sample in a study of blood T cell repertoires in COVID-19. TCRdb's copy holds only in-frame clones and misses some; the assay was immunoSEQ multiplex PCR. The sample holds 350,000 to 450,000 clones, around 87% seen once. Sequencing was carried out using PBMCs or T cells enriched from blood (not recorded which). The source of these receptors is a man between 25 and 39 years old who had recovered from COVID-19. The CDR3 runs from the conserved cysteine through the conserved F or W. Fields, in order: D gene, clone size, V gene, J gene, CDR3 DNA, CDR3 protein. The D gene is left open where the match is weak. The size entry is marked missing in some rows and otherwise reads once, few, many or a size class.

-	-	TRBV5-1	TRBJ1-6	TGCGCCAGCAGCCTTTTGGGGGGGAATTCACCCCTCCACTTT	CASSLLGGNSPLHF
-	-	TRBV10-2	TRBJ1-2	TGCGCCAGCAGTAGTCAAGGGGAATGGGGAGGCTACACCTTC	CASSSQGEWGGYTF
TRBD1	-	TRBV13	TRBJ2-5	TGTGCCAGCAGCTTAGGACAGGGGGGCCAAGAGACCCAGTACTTC	CASSLGQGGQETQYF
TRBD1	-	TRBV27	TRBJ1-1	TGTGCCAGCAGTGCAGACAGGGGGCGGAATGAAGCTTTCTTT	CASSADRGRNEAFF
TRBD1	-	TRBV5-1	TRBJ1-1	TGCGCCAGCAGCCGGGCTGAAGGGGGCAACACTGAAGCTTTCTTT	CASSRAEGGNTEAFF
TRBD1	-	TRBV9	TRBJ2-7	TGTGCCAGCAGCGTGAACCCTTCGACAGGGGAGCCCTCCTACGAGCAGTACTTC	CASSVNPSTGEPSYEQYF
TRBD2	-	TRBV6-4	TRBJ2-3	TGTGCCAGCAGTGACCGCGGGGTAGCGGGAATGTCAGATACGCAGTATTTT	CASSDRGVAGMSDTQYF
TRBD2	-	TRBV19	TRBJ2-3	TGTGCCAGTAGCCAACCCCGAGCGGGAGGGCCCGGAGATACGCAGTATTTT	CASSQPRAGGPGDTQYF
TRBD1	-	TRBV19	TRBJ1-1	TGTGCCAGTAGTGTGGACAGGGGTATTCCTGAAGCTTTCTTT	CASSVDRGIPEAFF
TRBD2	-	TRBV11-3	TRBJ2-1	TGTGCCAGCAGCTTACAGCGGGAGGTTATGGCGTCCTACAATGAGCAGTTCTTC	CASSLQREVMASYNEQFF
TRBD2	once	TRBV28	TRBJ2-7	TGTGCCAGCAGCTCTAGCGGGGGGTCCCTCTACGAGCAGTACTTC	CASSSSGGSLYEQYF
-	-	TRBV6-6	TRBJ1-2	TGTGCCAGCAGTTCCCCGGGAGATGCATATGGCTACACCTTC	CASSSPGDAYGYTF
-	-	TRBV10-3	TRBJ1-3	TGTGCCATCAGTGACCGACAGAGAAACACCATATATTTT	CAISDRQRNTIYF
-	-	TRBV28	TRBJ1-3	TGTGCCAGCCGCCCCCCGGGGTCGGAAGGAAACACCATATATTTT	CASRPPGSEGNTIYF
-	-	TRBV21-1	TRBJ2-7	TGTGCCAGCAGCAAGGGCAAGACAGGGGGGAAACGCGAGCAGTACTTC	CASSKGKTGGKREQYF
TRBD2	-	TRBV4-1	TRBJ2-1	TGCGCCAGCAGCGTCACCGGGACTAGTAACAATGAGCAGTTCTTC	CASSVTGTSNNEQFF
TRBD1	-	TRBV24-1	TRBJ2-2	TGTGCCACCAGTGATCCACAGGGGAATACGATCACCGGGGAGCTGTTTTTT	CATSDPQGNTITGELFF
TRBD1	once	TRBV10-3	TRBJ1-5	TGTGCCATCAGTGGGGGACAGGGCGGCAGCAATCAGCCCCAGCATTTT	CAISGGQGGSNQPQHF
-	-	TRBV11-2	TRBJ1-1	TGTGCCAGCAGCTTTAGGGGAAAAACTGAAGCTTTCTTT	CASSFRGKTEAFF
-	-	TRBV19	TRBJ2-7	TGTGCCAGTAGTATAGGCGGGAAGGCCTACGAGCAGTACTTC	CASSIGGKAYEQYF
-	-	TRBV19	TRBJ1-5	TGTGCCAGTAGTATCTCCCCTTATAGCAATCAGCCCCAGCATTTT	CASSISPYSNQPQHF
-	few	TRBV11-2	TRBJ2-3	TGTGCCCAAAAGGGGCACAGCACAGATACGCAGTATTTT	CAQKGHSTDTQYF
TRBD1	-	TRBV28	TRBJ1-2	TGTGCCAGCAGTTTAACAGGGGCCCCTCAGAGCTATGGCTACACCTTC	CASSLTGAPQSYGYTF
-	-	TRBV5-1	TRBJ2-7	TGCGCCAGCAGCTTGATTCGGGACACCGAGCAGTACTTC	CASSLIRDTEQYF
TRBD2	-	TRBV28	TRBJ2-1	TGTGCTAGCACCCCTGCGGGAGTAAGGAGGAATGAGCAGTTCTTC	CASTPAGVRRNEQFF
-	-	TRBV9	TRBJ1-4	TGTGCCAGCAGCGTTTCACCCGCGGCTAATGAAAAACTGTTTTTT	CASSVSPAANEKLFF
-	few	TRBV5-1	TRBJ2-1	TGCGCCAGCGGCCTTGAATTCAATGAGCAGTTCTTC	CASGLEFNEQFF
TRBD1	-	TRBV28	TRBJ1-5	TGTGCCAGCAGTTCTTGGGACAGAAAAAATCAGCCCCAGCATTTT	CASSSWDRKNQPQHF
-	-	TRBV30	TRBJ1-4	TGTGCCTGGAGCGGGAGACACCTAGAGTATGAAAAACTGTTTTTT	CAWSGRHLEYEKLFF
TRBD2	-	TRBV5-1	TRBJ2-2	TGCGCCAGCAGTGTACGGCTAGCGGAAACCGGGGAGCTGTTTTTT	CASSVRLAETGELFF
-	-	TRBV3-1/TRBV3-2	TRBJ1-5	TGTGCCAGCAGCCTACAACCCAATCAGCCCCAGCATTTT	CASSLQPNQPQHF
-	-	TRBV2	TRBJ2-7	TGTGCCAGCGGGCGAGAGGCGACAGGCGCCGACGAGCAGTACTTC	CASGREATGADEQYF
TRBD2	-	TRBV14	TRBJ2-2	TGTGCCAGCAGCCAAAGGGTCCTAGCGGGACGCATGGAGCTGTTTTTT	CASSQRVLAGRMELFF
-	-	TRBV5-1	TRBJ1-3	TGCGCCAGCAGCCTGGAAGGGGCTGGGGACACCATATATTTT	CASSLEGAGDTIYF
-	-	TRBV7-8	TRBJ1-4	TGTGCCAGCAGCTTTGGGTATGAGCGGGAAAAACTGTTTTTT	CASSFGYEREKLFF
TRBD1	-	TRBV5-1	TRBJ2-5	TGCGCCAGCAGAACGACAGGGGGCGAGGGGGAGACCCAGTACTTC	CASRTTGGEGETQYF
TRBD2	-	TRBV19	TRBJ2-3	TGTGCCAGTTCACTAGCGGCCAGCTTAGATACGCAGTATTTT	CASSLAASLDTQYF
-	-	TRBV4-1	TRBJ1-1	TGCGCCAGCAGCCTGACTATGGTGACCTACGACACTGAAGCTTTCTTT	CASSLTMVTYDTEAFF
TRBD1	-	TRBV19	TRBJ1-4	TGTGCCAGTATTCGGACAGGGGGAAATAATGAAAAACTGTTTTTT	CASIRTGGNNEKLFF
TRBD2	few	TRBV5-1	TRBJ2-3	TGCGCCAGCAGCTCGGGACTAGCCGAATCAGATACGCAGTATTTT	CASSSGLAESDTQYF
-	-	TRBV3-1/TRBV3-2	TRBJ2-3	TGTGCCAGCAGCCGAAAGGTAGCGATTACAGATACGCAGTATTTT	CASSRKVAITDTQYF
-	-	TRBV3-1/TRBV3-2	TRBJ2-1	TGTGCCGCTCGCGGGCTGAATAATGAGCAGTTCTTC	CAARGLNNEQFF
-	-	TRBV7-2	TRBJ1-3	TGTGCCAGCAGCCCAGCCCACAGCTCTGGAAACACCATATATTTT	CASSPAHSSGNTIYF
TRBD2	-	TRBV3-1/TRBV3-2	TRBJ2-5	TGTGCCAGCAGACGTAACCTAGCGGGAGTCCAAGAGACCCAGTACTTC	CASRRNLAGVQETQYF
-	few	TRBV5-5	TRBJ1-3	TGTGCCAGCAGTCCTATGGGCAGCCTCTCTGGAAACACCATATATTTT	CASSPMGSLSGNTIYF
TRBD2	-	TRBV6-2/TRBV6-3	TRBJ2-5	TGTGCCAGCAGTCGGATAGCGGGAGAGACCCAGTACTTC	CASSRIAGETQYF
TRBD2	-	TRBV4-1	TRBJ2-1	TGCGCCAGCAGCCAAGATACTAGCGGGAGGGGAGTCTACAATGAGCAGTTCTTC	CASSQDTSGRGVYNEQFF
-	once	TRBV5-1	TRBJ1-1	TGCGCCAGCAGCCAAGACCTACACAGAGAAGCTTTCTTT	CASSQDLHREAFF
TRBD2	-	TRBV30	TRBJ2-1	TGTGCCTGGAGTCGACCGGGACTAGCGGGAGTCATTGAGCAGTTCTTC	CAWSRPGLAGVIEQFF
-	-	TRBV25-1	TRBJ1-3	TGTGCCAGCAGTGACCCCGCGGGGGATGAGGTGAAACAGTTGACCATATATTTT	CASSDPAGDEVKQLTIYF
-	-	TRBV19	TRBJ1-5	TGTGCCAGTAGATCTCAGGGCGGGGAGCCCCAGCATTTT	CASRSQGGEPQHF
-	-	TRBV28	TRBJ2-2	TGTGCCAGCAGGTTGACCCTCCGCGGGGCCCTCTCTGGCGGGGAGCTGTTTTTT	CASRLTLRGALSGGELFF
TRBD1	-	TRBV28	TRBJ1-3	TGTGCCAGCAGGGGGGGACAGATGCCTGGAAACACCATATATTTT	CASRGGQMPGNTIYF
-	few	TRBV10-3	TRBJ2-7	TGTGCCACTACAGCCGCATCCTACGAGCAGTACTTC	CATTAASYEQYF